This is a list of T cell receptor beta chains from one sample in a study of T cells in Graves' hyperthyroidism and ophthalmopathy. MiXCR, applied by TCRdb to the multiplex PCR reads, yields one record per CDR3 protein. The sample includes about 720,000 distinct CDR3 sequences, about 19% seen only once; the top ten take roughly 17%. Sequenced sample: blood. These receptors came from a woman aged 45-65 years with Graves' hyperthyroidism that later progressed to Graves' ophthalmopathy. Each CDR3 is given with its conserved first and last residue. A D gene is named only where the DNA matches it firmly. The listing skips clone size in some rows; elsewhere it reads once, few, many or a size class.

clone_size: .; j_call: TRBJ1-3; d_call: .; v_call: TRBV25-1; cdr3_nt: TGTGCCAGCAGTGAATTAGGCCCAGGAAACACCATATATTTT; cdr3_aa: CASSELGPGNTIYF
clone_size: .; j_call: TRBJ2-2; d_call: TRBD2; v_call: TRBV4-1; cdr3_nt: TGCGCCAGCAGCCCCCTCAGGATAGCGGGGGACCGCACCGGGGAGCTGTTTTTT; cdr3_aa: CASSPLRIAGDRTGELFF
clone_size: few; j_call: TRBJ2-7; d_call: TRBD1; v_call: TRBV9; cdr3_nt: TGTGCCAGCAGCCCGCGGACAGGGACGGACGAGCAGTACTTC; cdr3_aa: CASSPRTGTDEQYF
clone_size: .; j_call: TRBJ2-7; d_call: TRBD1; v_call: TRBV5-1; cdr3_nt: TGCGCCAGCAGCAGGACAGGGGGGAGCTCCTACGAGCAGTACTTC; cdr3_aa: CASSRTGGSSYEQYF
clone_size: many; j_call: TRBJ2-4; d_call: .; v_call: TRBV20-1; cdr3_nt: TGCAGTGCTAGTTTTAACGAACGGGGTGACCTAGCCAAAAACATTCAGTACTTC; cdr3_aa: CSASFNERGDLAKNIQYF
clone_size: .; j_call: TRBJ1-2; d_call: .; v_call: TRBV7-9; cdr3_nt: TGTGCCAGCAGCTTAGGAATCAGGGGCAATGGCTACACCTTC; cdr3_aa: CASSLGIRGNGYTF
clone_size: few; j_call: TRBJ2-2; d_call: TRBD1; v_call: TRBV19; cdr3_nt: TGTGCCACCGAGAGAGACAGGGGGGCCGGGGAGCTGTTTTTT; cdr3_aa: CATERDRGAGELFF
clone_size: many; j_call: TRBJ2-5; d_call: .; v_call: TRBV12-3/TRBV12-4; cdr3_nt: TGTGCCAGCACCCGGGTTGGAGAGACCCAGTACTTC; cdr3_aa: CASTRVGETQYF
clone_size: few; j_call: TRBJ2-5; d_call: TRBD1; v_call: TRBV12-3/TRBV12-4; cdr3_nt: TGTGCCAGCAGTTTAGGAGGGGGCAAGGGAGAGACCCAGTACTTC; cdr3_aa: CASSLGGGKGETQYF
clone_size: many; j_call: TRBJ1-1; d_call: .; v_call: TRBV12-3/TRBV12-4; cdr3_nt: TGTGCCAGCGCTGGGCAGGGGCCCACTGAAGCTTTCTTT; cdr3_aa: CASAGQGPTEAFF
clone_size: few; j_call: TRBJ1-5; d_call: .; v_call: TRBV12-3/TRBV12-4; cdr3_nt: TGTGCCAGCAGTCCGTGGCTTCGGGGGGATCAGCCCCAGCATTTT; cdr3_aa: CASSPWLRGDQPQHF
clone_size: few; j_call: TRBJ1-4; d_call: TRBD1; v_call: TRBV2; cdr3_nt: TGTGCCAGCATATCCGGGACAGGGGGTGAAAAACTGTTTTTT; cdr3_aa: CASISGTGGEKLFF
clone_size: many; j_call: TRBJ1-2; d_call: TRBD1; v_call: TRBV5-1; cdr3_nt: TGCGCCAGCAGCTTAGGGACAGACCGCTCTTCATATGGCTACACCTTC; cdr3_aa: CASSLGTDRSSYGYTF
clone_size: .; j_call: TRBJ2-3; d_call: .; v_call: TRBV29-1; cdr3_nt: TGCAGCGTCGAGGGTGGTTTGAGAAAAGATACGCAGTATTTT; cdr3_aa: CSVEGGLRKDTQYF
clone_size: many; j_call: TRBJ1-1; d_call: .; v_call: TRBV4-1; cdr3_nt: TGTGCCAGCAGCCAAGGATTACGTGGGACTGAAGCTTTCTTT; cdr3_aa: CASSQGLRGTEAFF
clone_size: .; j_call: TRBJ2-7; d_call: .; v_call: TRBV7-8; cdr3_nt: TGTGCCAGCAGCCCCAAGACAGGGAGGACCTACGAGCAGTACTTC; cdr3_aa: CASSPKTGRTYEQYF
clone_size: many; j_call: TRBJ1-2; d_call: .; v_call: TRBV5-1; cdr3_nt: TGCGCCAGCAGTGGGACGCAGGCGGGGGGCTACACCTTC; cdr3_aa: CASSGTQAGGYTF
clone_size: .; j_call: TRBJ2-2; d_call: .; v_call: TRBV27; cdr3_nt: TGTGCCAGCAGTTTAAAGGGAGTCGTTGCCGGGGAGCTGTTTTTT; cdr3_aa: CASSLKGVVAGELFF
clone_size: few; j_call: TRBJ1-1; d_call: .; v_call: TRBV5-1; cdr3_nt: TGCGCCAGCAGCCTTTCAGGAGGGGCCGCCAGCATGAACACTGAAGCTTTCTTT; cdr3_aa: CASSLSGGAASMNTEAFF
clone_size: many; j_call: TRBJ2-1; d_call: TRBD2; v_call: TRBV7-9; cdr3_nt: TGTGCCAGCAGCTTACTATTAGGGACTAATTACAATGAGCAGTTCTTC; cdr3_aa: CASSLLLGTNYNEQFF
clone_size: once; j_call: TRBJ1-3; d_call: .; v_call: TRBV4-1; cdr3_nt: TGCGCCAGCAGCCACCCCGGGACACGAACTGGAAACACCATATATTTT; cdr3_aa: CASSHPGTRTGNTIYF
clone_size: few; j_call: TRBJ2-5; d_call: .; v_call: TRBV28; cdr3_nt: TGTGCCAGCATTCGGCGGGGATGGTCAGAGACCCAGTACTTC; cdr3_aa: CASIRRGWSETQYF
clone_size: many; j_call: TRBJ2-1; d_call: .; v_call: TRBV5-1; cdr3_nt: TGCGCCAGCAGCGCGAGTCACGGAGGTGAGCAGTTCTTC; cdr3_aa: CASSASHGGEQFF
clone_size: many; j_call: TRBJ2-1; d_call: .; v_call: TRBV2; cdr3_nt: TGTGCCAGCAGTGAAGGGCAGAGCTCCTACAATGAGCAGTTCTTC; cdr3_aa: CASSEGQSSYNEQFF
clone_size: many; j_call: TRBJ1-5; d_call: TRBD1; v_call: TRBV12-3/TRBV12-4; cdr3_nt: TGTGCCAGCAGTTTGGCCGGGACAGGGGTGATTAGCAATCAGCCCCAGCATTTT; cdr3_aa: CASSLAGTGVISNQPQHF
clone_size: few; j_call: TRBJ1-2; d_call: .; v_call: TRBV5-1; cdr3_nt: TGCGCCAGCAGCTCTGGACACCTGAGCTATGGCTACACCTTC; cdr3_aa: CASSSGHLSYGYTF
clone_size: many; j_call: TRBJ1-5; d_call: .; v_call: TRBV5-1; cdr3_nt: TGCGCCAGCAGCTTGGCACCCGCAACCTCTCCCCTTAATCAGCCCCAGCATTTT; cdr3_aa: CASSLAPATSPLNQPQHF
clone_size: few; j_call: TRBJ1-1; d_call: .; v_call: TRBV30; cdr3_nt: TGTGCCTGGAGTGGGGTTAATAGGGGTGCTGAAGCTTTCTTT; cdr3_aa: CAWSGVNRGAEAFF